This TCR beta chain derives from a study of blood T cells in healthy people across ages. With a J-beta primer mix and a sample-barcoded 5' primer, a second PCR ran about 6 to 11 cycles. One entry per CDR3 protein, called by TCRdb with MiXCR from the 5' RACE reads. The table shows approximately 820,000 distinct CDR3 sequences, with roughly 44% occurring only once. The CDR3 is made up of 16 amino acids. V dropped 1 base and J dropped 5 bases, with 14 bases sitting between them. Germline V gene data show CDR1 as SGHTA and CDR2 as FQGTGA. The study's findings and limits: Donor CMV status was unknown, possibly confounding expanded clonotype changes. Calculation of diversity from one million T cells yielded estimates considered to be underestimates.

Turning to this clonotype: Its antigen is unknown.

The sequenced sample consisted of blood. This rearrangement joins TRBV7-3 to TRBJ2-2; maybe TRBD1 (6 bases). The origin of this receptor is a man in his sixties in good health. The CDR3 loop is CASSLRGTGITGELFF. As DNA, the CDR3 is TGTGCCAGCAGCTTAAGGGGAACAGGGATTACCGGGGAGCTGTTTTTT.